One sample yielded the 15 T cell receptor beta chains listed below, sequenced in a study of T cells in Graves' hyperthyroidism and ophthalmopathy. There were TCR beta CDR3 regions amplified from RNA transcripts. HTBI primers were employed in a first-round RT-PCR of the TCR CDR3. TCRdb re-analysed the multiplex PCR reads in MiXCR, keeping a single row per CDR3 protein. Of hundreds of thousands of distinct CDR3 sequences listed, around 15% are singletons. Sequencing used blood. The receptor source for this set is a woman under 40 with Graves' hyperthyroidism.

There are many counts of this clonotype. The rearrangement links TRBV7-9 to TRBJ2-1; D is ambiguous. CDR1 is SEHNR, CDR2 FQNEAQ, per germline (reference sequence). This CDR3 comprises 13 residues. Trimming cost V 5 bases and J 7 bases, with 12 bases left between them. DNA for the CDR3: TGTGCCAGCAGCGCCCGCGTCGGGAATGAGCAGTTCTTC. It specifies CASSARVGNEQFF.

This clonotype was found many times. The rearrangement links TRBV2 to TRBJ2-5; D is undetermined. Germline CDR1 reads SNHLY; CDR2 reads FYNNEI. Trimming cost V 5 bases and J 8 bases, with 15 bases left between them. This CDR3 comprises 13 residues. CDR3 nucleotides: TGTGCCAGCAGTTATATGGAAATGGAAACCCAGTACTTC. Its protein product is CASSYMEMETQYF.

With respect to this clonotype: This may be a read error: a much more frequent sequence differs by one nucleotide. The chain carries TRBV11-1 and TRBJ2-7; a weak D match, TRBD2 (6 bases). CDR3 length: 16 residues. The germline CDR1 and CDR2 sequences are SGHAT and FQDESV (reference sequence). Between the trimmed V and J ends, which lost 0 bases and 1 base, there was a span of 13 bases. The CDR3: CASSLAGGGESYEQYF. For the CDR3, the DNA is TGTGCCAGCAGCTTAGCCGGCGGCGGGGAGTCCTACGAGCAGTACTTC.

The CDR3 DNA follows: TGTGCCAGCAGTTTATCCCCACAGGGCCTATTGGGCCAAGGCTACACCTTC. Translated, it gives CASSLSPQGLLGQGYTF. The gene calls are TRBV27 and TRBJ1-2; TRBD1 might be the D (6 bases). In germline, CDR1 is MNHEY, CDR2 SMNVEV (reference sequence). The CDR3 sequence is 17 residues long. Trimming cost V 0 bases and J 8 bases, with 22 bases left between them.

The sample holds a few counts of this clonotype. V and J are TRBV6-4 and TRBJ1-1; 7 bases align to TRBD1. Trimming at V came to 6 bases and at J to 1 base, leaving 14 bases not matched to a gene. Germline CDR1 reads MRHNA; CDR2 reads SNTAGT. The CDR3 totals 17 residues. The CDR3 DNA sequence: TGTGCCAGCAGATCATCAGGGGGGGATCCGACGAACACTGAAGCTTTCTTT. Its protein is CASRSSGGDPTNTEAFF.

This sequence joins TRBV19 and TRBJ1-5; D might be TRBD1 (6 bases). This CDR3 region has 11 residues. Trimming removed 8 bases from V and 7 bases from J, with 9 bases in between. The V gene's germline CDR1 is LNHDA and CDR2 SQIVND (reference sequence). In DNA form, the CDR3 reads TGTGCCAGTGGACAGTACCAGCCCCAGCATTTT. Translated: CASGQYQPQHF.

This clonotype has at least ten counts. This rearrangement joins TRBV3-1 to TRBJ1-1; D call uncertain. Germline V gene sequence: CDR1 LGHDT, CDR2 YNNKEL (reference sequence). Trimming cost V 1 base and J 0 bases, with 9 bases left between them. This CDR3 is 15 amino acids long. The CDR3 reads CASSQVVAMNTEAFF. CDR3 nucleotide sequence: TGTGCCAGCAGCCAAGTTGTAGCCATGAACACTGAAGCTTTCTTT.

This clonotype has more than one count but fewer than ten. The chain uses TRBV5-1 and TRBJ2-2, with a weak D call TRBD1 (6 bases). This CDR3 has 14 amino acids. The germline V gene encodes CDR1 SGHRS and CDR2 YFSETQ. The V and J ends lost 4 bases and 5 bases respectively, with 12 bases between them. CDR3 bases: TGCGCCAGCAGCACCGGACAGAAGACCGGGGAGCTGTTTTTT. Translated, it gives CASSTGQKTGELFF.

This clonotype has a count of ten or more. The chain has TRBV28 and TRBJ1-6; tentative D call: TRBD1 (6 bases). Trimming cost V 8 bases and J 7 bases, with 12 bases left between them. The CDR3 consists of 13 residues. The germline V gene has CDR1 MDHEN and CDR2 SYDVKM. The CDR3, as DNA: TGTGCCAGCCGAACTACAGGGAATTCACCCCTCCACTTT. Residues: CASRTTGNSPLHF.

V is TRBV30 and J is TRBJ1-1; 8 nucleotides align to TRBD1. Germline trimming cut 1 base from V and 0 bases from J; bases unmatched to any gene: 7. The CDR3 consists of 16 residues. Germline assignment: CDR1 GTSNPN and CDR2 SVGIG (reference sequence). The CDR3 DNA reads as TGTGCCTGGAGTGAGGGACAGGATGAAATGAACACTGAAGCTTTCTTT. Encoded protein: CAWSEGQDEMNTEAFF.

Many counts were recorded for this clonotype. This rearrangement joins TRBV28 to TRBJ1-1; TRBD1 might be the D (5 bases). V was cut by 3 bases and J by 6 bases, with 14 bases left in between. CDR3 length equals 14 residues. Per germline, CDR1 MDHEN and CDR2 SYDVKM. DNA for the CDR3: TGTGCCAGCAGTTTTGGGAGGGGAGTTGCTGAAGCTTTCTTT. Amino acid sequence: CASSFGRGVAEAFF.

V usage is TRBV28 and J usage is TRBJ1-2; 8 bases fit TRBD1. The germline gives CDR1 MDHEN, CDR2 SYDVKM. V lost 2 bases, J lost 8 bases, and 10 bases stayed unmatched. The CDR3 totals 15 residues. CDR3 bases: TGTGCCAGCAGTTTAGGTTCAGGGGGCGTGTTCGGCTACACCTTC. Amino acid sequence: CASSLGSGGVFGYTF.

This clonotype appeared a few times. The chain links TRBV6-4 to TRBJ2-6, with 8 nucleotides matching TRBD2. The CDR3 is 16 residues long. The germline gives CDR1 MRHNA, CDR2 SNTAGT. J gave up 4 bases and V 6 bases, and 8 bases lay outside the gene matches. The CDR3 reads CASSHGGVSGANVLTF. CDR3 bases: TGTGCCAGCAGCCACGGGGGGGTATCAGGGGCCAACGTCCTGACTTTC.

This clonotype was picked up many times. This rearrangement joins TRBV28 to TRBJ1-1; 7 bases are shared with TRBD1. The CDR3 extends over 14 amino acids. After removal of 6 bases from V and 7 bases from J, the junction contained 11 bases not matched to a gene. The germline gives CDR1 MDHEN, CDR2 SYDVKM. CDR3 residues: CASSLDRPGDEAFF. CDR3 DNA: TGTGCCAGCAGCCTGGACAGGCCAGGAGATGAAGCTTTCTTT.

The CDR3 loop is CASRTLPGTSGRTGNTGELFF. The DNA for the CDR3 is TGTGCCAGCAGAACTCTACCCGGGACTAGCGGGAGAACTGGGAACACCGGGGAGCTGTTTTTT. The V and J genes are TRBV27 and TRBJ2-2, with 14 bases that match TRBD2. This CDR3 region has 21 residues. Germline CDR1 MNHEY, CDR2 SMNVEV (reference sequence). The V gene end was trimmed by 6 bases and the J gene end by 1 base; junction bases not matched to a gene: 16.